The 9 T cell receptor beta chains below all came from one sample that was sequenced in a study of tumor-infiltrating lymphocytes in localized non-small cell lung cancer. Sequenced by immunoSEQ multiplex PCR; TCRdb stores in-frame clones only, minus some. The table includes about 16,000 clones, more than 70% detected once. Input material: uninvolved lung tissue not adjacent to the tumor. The receptors derive from a human donor with non-small cell lung cancer.

The chain recombines TRBV6-1 with TRBJ2-7; a possible D gene is TRBD2 (5 bases). The CDR3 spans 15 residues. Trimming took off 4 bases at V and 6 bases at J, with 19 bases between the two ends. Germline assignment: CDR1 MNHNS and CDR2 SASEGT. Here the CDR3 DNA reads TGTGCCAGCAGTGTGCTGGGCCTTAGGACTTCCGAGCAGTACTTC. This encodes CASSVLGLRTSEQYF.

This chain uses TRBV4-2 with TRBJ2-5; TRBD2 agrees at 8 bases. There are 15 residues in the CDR3. Germline CDR1 reads LGHNA; CDR2 reads YNFKEQ. J lost 1 base, V lost 4 bases, and 5 bases had no gene match. CDR3 DNA: TGTGCCAGCAGCCCCTTAGCGGGGACCCAAGAGACCCAGTACTTC. Its translation is CASSPLAGTQETQYF.

The rearrangement joins TRBV4-1 to TRBJ2-1; no firm D call. This CDR3 spans 12 amino acids. Trimming pared 1 base from V and 12 bases from J, leaving 10 bases between. CDR1 is MGHRA, CDR2 YSYEKL, per germline. The CDR3 DNA is TGCGCCAGCAGCCAAGGTGCATTAGGGCAGTTCTTC. Its translation: CASSQGALGQFF.

V and J are TRBV19 and TRBJ1-1, with D hard to call. The CDR3 has 13 residues. Germline-derived CDR1 and CDR2 are LNHDA and SQIVND (reference sequence). The ends were cut back, 3 bases at V and 2 bases at J, with 7 bases in the middle. DNA of the CDR3: TGTGCCAGTAGTATTGAACGAAACACTGAAGCTTTCTTT. Its translation is CASSIERNTEAFF.

V is TRBV5-6 and J is TRBJ1-5; the D gene is possibly TRBD1 (6 bases). Germline V gene sequence: CDR1 SGHDT, CDR2 YYEEEE. Trimming took 4 bases from V and 6 from J, leaving 17 bases between them. The CDR3 totals 15 residues. The CDR3 is CASSQGHRVGQPQHF. CDR3 DNA sequence: TGTGCCAGCAGCCAGGGCCACAGGGTGGGTCAGCCCCAGCATTTT.

The rearrangement links TRBV28 to TRBJ2-7; TRBD2 matches 9 bases. The CDR3 has 15 amino acids. V lost 9 bases to trimming and J lost 6 bases; unmatched junction nucleotides: 15. Germline V lookup: CDR1 MDHEN, CDR2 SYDVKM. The DNA for the CDR3 is TGTGCCAGTGGGGTAGAGGCGGGAGGGCGAGGCGAGCAGTACTTC. As protein: CASGVEAGGRGEQYF.

This clone is categorized as medium-sized. The rearrangement links TRBV27 to TRBJ1-3; D perhaps matches TRBD1 (5 bases). Germline lookup yields CDR1 MNHEY and CDR2 SMNVEV (reference sequence). V dropped 3 bases and J dropped 3 bases, with 12 bases sitting between them. The CDR3 spans 15 residues. CDR3 DNA: TGTGCCAGCAGTTTGGGGCAGAGCGATGGAAACACCATATATTTT. Translated, it gives CASSLGQSDGNTIYF.

The table lists this clone with a few counts. The chain is built from TRBV15 and TRBJ2-1; TRBD1 matches 7 bases. This CDR3 comprises 17 residues. V lost 4 bases, J lost 7 bases, and 16 bases stayed unmatched. The germline V gene has CDR1 LNHNV and CDR2 YYDKDF (reference sequence). The CDR3 region is CATSIFSGTGARNEQFF. The CDR3 DNA is TGTGCCACCAGCATCTTCAGTGGAACAGGGGCCCGGAATGAGCAGTTCTTC.

This clone was recorded only once. The CDR3 region has the DNA TGTGCCAGCTCACCATTAAGGGCCGGGAGCACTGAAGCTTTCTTT. It yields the protein CASSPLRAGSTEAFF. The chain has TRBV18 and TRBJ1-1; D gene unclear. This CDR3 contains 15 residues. CDR1 and CDR2 (germline): KGHSH, LQKENI. Between the trimmed V and J ends, which lost 2 bases and 4 bases, there was a span of 14 bases.